This T cell receptor beta chain originates from a study of Tregs in tolerant kidney transplant recipients. Study-level information: Sorting used antibodies to exclude donor cells.

Using immunoSEQ multiplex PCR, the repertoire was profiled, and TCRdb retains in-frame clones only, with some absent. The table includes 25,000 to 35,000 clones, under 90% detected once. General study results and limits: This study did not directly address biological reproducibility. Validation in larger populations is needed because few patients were studied.

A word on this clone: Its antigen is undetermined.

V lost 5 bases, J lost 9 bases, and 7 bases stayed unmatched. CDR1 and CDR2 (germline): PRHDT, FYEKMQ (reference sequence). The CDR3 covers 16 residues. The specimen sequenced was Tregs from blood cultured with allogeneic cells. V and J are TRBV13 and TRBJ2-1; the match to TRBD2 covers 16 bases. The clonotype originates from a human donor in good health. CDR3 DNA: TGTGCCAGCAGCGAACCGGGACTAGCGGGAGGGGGTGAGCAGTTCTTC. As protein: CASSEPGLAGGGEQFF.